This T cell receptor beta chain was observed in a study of a mutant IDH1 vaccine in newly diagnosed glioma. Study as a whole: Vaccinations, eight in total, occurred in weeks 1, 3, 5, 7, 11, 15, 19, 23. Vaccination was launched 4-6 weeks after radiotherapy alone, or with temozolomide cycles.

The data were produced by immunoSEQ multiplex PCR, yet TCRdb's version contains in-frame clones alone and is incomplete. The repertoire holds roughly 36,000 clones, more than 75% seen once, with around 2.4% in the top ten. On this clone itself: The antigen remains undetermined.

Time point here: week 23, last vaccination. Alongside topical imiquimod, each dose of vaccine comprised 300 ug of mutant IDH1 20-mer peptide. This CDR3 region has 14 residues. J lost 7 bases, V lost 4 bases, and 2 bases had no gene match. Germline loops: CDR1 SGHDN, CDR2 FVKESK. This sequence originates from a man aged 40-55 years with glioma. Sequencing was performed on PBMCs, taken from a glioma patient whose treatment included an IDH1 peptide vaccine. The rearrangement links TRBV14 to TRBJ1-4; 11 bases agree with TRBD1. CDR3 nucleotides: TGTGCCAGCAGCCGGGACAGGGGGAGTGAAAAACTGTTTTTT. This sequence encodes CASSRDRGSEKLFF.